This TCR beta chain originates from a study of blood T cell repertoires in COVID-19. Whole-study context: The cDNA or gDNA used as material had been derived from T cells, B-cell-depleted T cells, or PBMCs.

Assay: immunoSEQ multiplex PCR; the TCRdb copy retains only in-frame clones and omits some. The table lists fewer than 450,000 clones, approximately 90% of them singletons, with about 1.2% in the top ten. J was trimmed by 4 bases and V by 4 bases; bases with no gene match: 10. The CDR3 has 16 amino acids. CDR1 and CDR2 (germline): SGDLS, YYNGEE. Across about two dozen US areas, participants ranged in age from about 18 to 100 years. Participant reports of clinical history set cohort assignment. Donors in Cohort 3 counted as recovered after two negative PCRs, clearance, or symptom resolution. The specimen sequenced was PBMCs or T cells enriched from blood (not recorded which). V and J are TRBV9 and TRBJ2-2; 7 bases line up with TRBD2. The receptor's source is a young woman who had recovered from COVID-19. CDR3 loop: CASSSGTNLRTGELFF. CDR3 sequence (DNA): TGTGCCAGCAGCTCTGGGACTAACCTACGCACCGGGGAGCTGTTTTTT.